Shown below are 5 T cell receptor beta chains from a single sample sequenced in a study of T cell changes during pregnancy in multiple sclerosis. TCRdb's copy holds only in-frame clones and misses some; the assay was immunoSEQ multiplex PCR. The table has under 90,000 clones, 90% to 95% seen once; the top ten hold roughly 1.3%. Specimen: peripheral blood, collected in the second trimester of pregnancy. The receptor set was obtained from a female donor in good health, enrolled as a control in a pregnancy study.

The rearrangement uses TRBV2 and TRBJ1-5; D remains ambiguous. The V gene lost 4 bases and the J gene lost 6 bases, with 4 bases spanning the gap. Germline values: CDR1 SNHLY, CDR2 FYNNEI. This CDR3 is 11 amino acids long. The CDR3 here is CASSASQPQHF. CDR3 bases: TGTGCCAGCAGTGCTTCTCAGCCCCAGCATTTT.

This chain uses TRBV6-5 with TRBJ2-7; TRBD2 might be the D (5 bases). Deletions cut 2 bases from V and 7 bases from J, with 12 bases between. The length of the CDR3 is 13 residues. CDR1 MNHEY and CDR2 SVGAGI come from the germline V gene. The CDR3 DNA reads TGTGCCAGCAGTTACAAAGAAACGGGAGAGCAGTACTTC. Translated: CASSYKETGEQYF.

This chain connects TRBV10-3 to TRBJ2-7; TRBD2 matches 14 bases. The CDR3 spans 17 residues. With V trimmed by 1 base and J by 2 bases, 4 bases remained unmatched. The germline V gene encodes CDR1 ENHRY and CDR2 SYGVKD. The CDR3 DNA reads as TGTGCCATCAGTGAGTTTGGGACTAGCGGGGGAACCTACGAGCAGTACTTC. Protein: CAISEFGTSGGTYEQYF.

This chain joins TRBV6-4 and TRBJ1-1; D remains ambiguous. The CDR3 sequence is 14 residues long. CDR1 and CDR2 from the germline V gene are MRHNA and SNTAGT. V lost 6 bases and J 1 base, leaving 12 bases between the germline ends. CDR3 amino acids: CASSAGPGNTEAFF. CDR3 DNA sequence: TGTGCCAGCAGCGCGGGCCCCGGGAACACTGAAGCTTTCTTT.

The CDR3 is CASSFYSLTNTEAFF. The DNA for the CDR3 is TGTGCCAGCAGCTTTTACAGCCTCACGAACACTGAAGCTTTCTTT. The V and J genes are TRBV5-5 and TRBJ1-1; the D is unclear. The CDR3 is made up of 15 amino acids. Germline CDR1 SGHKS, CDR2 YYEKEE (reference sequence). The V end was cut by 2 bases, the J end by 1 base, with 12 bases between.